These T cell receptor beta chains were read from a single sample in a study of radiation and T cells in renal cell carcinoma. Here immunoSEQ multiplex PCR was the method, and the copy in TCRdb shows in-frame clones only, minus some. Of 20,000 to 30,000 clones in the sample, about 84% are singletons; the top ten hold roughly 30%. Specimen: blood, collected from a patient whose treatment included radiotherapy and nephrectomy. These receptors all come from a man between 60 and 70 years old with renal cell carcinoma. The CDR3 runs from the conserved cysteine through the conserved F or W. The D gene is left open where the match is weak. Not all rows give a size; the values are once, few, many and, for expanded clones, a class.

J	D	size	V	DNA	CDR3
TRBJ2-2	.	few	TRBV4-3	TGCGCCAGCAGCCAAGATCTAGGGGGCACCGGGGAGCTGTTTTTT	CASSQDLGGTGELFF
TRBJ2-2	.	few	TRBV5-1	TGTGCCAGCAGCCCGTACACCGGGGAGCTGTTTTTT	CASSPYTGELFF
TRBJ2-3	.	.	TRBV19	TGTGCCAGTAGTGTAAGCACAGATACGCAGTATTTT	CASSVSTDTQYF
TRBJ2-3	.	.	TRBV25-1	TGTGCCAGCAGTGAACGGATTAGCACAGATACGCAGTATTTT	CASSERISTDTQYF
TRBJ2-1	TRBD1	.	TRBV27	TGTGCCAGCAGTTGGACAGGGCTCTTCTACAATGAGCAGTTCTTC	CASSWTGLFYNEQFF
TRBJ1-1	.	few	TRBV5-1	TGCGCCAGCAGCTCACGAGGGGACCCTACAACCACTGAAGCTTTCTTT	CASSSRGDPTTTEAFF
TRBJ2-1	.	.	TRBV27	TGTGCCAGCAGTTTGCTAAGGAGCTACAATGAGCAGTTCTTC	CASSLLRSYNEQFF
TRBJ2-5	TRBD2	once	TRBV10-3	TGTGCCATCAGTGAGCCGACTAGCGGGGGGAAAGAGACCCAGTACTTC	CAISEPTSGGKETQYF
TRBJ1-2	TRBD1	.	TRBV7-2	TGTGCCAGCAGCCAGGATCCACAGGGGGCAAGGGGCTACACCTTC	CASSQDPQGARGYTF
TRBJ2-7	.	.	TRBV19	TGTGCCAGTAGTATAGATCCCGATTACGAGCAGTACTTC	CASSIDPDYEQYF
TRBJ1-6	.	.	TRBV14	TGTGCCAGCAGCCAAGCGGGCTCCTGGGGTTCACCCCTCCACTTT	CASSQAGSWGSPLHF
TRBJ1-5	.	.	TRBV10-3	TGTGCCATCAGTGAGGGTCAGGGGAATCAGCCCCAGCATTTT	CAISEGQGNQPQHF
TRBJ1-1	.	once	TRBV7-2	TGTGCCAGCAGTTTTGGACGTAACACTGAAGCTTTCTTT	CASSFGRNTEAFF
TRBJ1-5	.	medium-sized	TRBV2	TGTGCCAGCAGTGATCCCTACGATAGGGGCGCGAGCAATCAGCCCCAGCATTTT	CASSDPYDRGASNQPQHF
TRBJ2-7	TRBD2	.	TRBV28	TGTGCCAGCAGTTTACGTTTCGCGGGAGGGGGCTACGAGCAGTACTTC	CASSLRFAGGGYEQYF
TRBJ2-1	.	.	TRBV4-3	TGCGCCAGCAGCCAAGAGGGGACGGGGGCAAACAATGAGCAGTTCTTC	CASSQEGTGANNEQFF
TRBJ2-2	.	.	TRBV5-1	TGCGCCAGCAGCCCGAAGACAGGCGGCACCGGGGAGCTGTTTTTT	CASSPKTGGTGELFF
TRBJ2-7	TRBD2	.	TRBV15	TGTGCCACCAGCAGAGGCCCAGCGGGAGCCGAGCAGTACTTC	CATSRGPAGAEQYF
TRBJ2-7	TRBD1	.	TRBV30	TGTGCCTGGGGGGGACAGTACTACGAGCAGTACTTC	CAWGGQYYEQYF
TRBJ2-3	.	once	TRBV2	TGTGCTTCGCAGGGGACAGATACGCAGTATTTT	CASQGTDTQYF
TRBJ2-7	.	.	TRBV4-3	TGCGCCAGCAGCCAGGAACAGGGCCCCTACGAGCAGTACTTC	CASSQEQGPYEQYF
TRBJ2-2	TRBD2	.	TRBV10-3	TGTGCCATCAGGGGGCTAGCGGGTATCGGGGAGCTGTTTTTT	CAIRGLAGIGELFF
TRBJ2-7	.	.	TRBV7-2	TGTGCCAGCAGCTTACGGTCGGGACTTACCCTCTACGAGCAGTACTTC	CASSLRSGLTLYEQYF
TRBJ2-7	.	.	TRBV7-2	TGTGCCAGCAGCTCCGCCTGGGGGGACGAGCAGTACTTC	CASSSAWGDEQYF
TRBJ2-7	.	.	TRBV30	TGTGCCTGGAGTTCGTTAAACGAGCAGTACTTC	CAWSSLNEQYF
TRBJ2-2	.	few	TRBV5-6	TGTGCCAGCAGCCGCCGTTTAGCGGTCGGGGAGCTGTTTTTT	CASSRRLAVGELFF